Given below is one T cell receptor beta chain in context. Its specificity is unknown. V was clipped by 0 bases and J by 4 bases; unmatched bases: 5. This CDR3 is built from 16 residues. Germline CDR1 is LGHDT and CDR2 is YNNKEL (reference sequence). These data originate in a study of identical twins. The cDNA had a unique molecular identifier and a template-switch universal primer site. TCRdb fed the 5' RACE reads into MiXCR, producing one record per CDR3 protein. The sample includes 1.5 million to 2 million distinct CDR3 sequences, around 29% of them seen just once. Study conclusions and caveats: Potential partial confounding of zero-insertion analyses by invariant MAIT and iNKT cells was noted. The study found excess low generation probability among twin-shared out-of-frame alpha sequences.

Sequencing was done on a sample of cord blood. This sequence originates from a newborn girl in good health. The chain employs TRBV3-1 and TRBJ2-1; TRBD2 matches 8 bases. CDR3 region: CASSQEVKRGYNEQFF. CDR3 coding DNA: TGTGCCAGCAGCCAAGAAGTCAAGCGGGGGTACAATGAGCAGTTCTTC.